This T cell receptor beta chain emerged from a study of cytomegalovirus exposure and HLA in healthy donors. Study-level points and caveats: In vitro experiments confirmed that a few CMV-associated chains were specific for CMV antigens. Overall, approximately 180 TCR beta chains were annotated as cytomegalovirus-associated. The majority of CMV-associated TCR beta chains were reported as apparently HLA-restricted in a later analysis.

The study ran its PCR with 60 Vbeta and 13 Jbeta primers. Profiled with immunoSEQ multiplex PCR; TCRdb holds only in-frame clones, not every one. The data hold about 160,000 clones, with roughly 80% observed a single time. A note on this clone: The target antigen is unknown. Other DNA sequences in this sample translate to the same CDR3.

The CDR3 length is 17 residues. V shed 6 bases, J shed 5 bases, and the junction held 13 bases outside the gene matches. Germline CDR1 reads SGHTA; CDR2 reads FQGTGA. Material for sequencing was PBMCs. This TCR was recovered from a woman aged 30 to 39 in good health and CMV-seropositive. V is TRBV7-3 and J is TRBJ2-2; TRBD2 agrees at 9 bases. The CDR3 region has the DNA TGTGCCAGCAGTCGTCTGGCGGGGGGGCCCGGAACCGGGGAGCTGTTTTTT. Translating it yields CASSRLAGGPGTGELFF.